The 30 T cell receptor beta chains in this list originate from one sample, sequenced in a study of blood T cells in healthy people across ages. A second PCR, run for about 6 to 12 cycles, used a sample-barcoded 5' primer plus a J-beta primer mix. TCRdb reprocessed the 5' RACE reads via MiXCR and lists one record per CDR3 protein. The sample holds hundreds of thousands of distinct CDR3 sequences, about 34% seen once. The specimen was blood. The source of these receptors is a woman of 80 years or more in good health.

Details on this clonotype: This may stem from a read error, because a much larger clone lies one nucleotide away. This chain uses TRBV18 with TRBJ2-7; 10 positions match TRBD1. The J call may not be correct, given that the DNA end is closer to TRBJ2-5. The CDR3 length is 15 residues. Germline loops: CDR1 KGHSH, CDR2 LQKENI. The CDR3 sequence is CASPLGTGAQETQYF. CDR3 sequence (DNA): TGTGCCAGCCCACTCGGGACAGGGGCTCAGGAGACCCAGTACTTC.

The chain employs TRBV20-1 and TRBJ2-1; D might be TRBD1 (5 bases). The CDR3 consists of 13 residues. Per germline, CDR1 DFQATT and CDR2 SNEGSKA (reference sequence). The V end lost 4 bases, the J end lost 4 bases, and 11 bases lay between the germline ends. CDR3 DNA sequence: TGCAGTGCTATCCAGGGCCCATACAATGAGCAGTTCTTC. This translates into CSAIQGPYNEQFF.

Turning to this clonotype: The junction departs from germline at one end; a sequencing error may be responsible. The CDR3 is CANSQDRDQPQHF. CDR3 bases: TGCGCCAACAGCCAAGACAGGGATCAGCCCCAGCATTTT. The chain couples TRBV4-3 to TRBJ1-5; 7 bases agree with TRBD1. This CDR3 has 13 residues. Germline V gene lookup returns CDR1 LGHNA and CDR2 YSLEER.

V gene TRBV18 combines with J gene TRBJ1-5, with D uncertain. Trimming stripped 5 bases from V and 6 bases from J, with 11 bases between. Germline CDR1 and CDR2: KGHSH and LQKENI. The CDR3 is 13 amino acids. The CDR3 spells CASSGTGAQPQHF. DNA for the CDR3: TGTGCCAGCTCAGGCACCGGCGCTCAGCCCCAGCATTTT.

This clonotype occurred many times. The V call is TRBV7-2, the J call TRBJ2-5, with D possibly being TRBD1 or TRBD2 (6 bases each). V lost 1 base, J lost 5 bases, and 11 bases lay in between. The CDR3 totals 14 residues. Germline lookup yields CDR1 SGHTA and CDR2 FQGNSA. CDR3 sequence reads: CASSLGLGGETQYF. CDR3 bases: TGTGCCAGCAGCTTAGGGCTAGGGGGGGAGACCCAGTACTTC.

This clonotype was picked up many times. In nucleotides, the CDR3 is TGCGCCAGCAGCCTATCGCGGCAGGCGAATTACAATGAGCAGTTCTTC. It encodes CASSLSRQANYNEQFF. The chain is built from TRBV4-1 and TRBJ2-1; D is unclear. V lost 4 bases, J lost 4 bases, and 17 bases lay in between. Per germline, CDR1 MGHRA and CDR2 YSYEKL. The CDR3 totals 16 residues.

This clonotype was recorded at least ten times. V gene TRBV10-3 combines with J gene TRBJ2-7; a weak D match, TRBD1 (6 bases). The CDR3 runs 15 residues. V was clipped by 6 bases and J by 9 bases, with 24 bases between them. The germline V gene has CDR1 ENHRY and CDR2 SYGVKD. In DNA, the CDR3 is TGTGCCATCAGCTCCCTCGACAGGACCCTACGAGGGCAGTACTTC. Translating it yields CAISSLDRTLRGQYF.

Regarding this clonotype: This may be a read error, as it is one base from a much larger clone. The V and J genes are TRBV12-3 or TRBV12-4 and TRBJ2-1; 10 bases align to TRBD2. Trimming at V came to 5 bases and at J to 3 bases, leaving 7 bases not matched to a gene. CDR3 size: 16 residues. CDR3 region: CASSGLPSGGYNEQFF. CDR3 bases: TGTGCCAGCAGTGGACTACCTAGCGGGGGCTACAATGAGCAGTTCTTC.

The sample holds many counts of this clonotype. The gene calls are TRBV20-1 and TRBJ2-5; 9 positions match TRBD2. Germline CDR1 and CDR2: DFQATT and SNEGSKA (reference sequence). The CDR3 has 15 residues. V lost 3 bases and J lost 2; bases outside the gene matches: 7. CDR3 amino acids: CSASSAGGSQETQYF. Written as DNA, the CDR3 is TGCAGTGCTAGCTCAGCGGGGGGCTCACAAGAGACCCAGTACTTC.

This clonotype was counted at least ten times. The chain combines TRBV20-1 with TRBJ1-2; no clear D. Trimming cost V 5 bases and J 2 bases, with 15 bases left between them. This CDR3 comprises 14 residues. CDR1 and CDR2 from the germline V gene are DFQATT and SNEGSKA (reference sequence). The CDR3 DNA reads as TGCAGTGCTGGCGGGCTTCAAGGGAACTATGGCTACACCTTC. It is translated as CSAGGLQGNYGYTF.

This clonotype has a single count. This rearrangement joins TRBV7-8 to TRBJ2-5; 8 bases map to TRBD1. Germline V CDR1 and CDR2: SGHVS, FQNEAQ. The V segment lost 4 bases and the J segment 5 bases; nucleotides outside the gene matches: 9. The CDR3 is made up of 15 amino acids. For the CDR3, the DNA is TGTGCCAGCAGCTACTGGACAGGGAGTAGCGAGACCCAGTACTTC. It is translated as CASSYWTGSSETQYF.

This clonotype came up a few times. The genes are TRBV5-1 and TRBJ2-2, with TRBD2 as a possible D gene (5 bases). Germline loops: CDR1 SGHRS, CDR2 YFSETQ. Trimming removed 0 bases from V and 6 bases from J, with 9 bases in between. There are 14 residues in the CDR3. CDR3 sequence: CASSLERFSGELFF. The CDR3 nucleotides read TGCGCCAGCAGCTTGGAGCGGTTTTCCGGGGAGCTGTTTTTT.

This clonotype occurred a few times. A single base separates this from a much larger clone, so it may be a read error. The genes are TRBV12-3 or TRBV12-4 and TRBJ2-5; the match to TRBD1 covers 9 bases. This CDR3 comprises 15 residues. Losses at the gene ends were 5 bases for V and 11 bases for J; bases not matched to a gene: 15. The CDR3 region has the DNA TGTGCCAGCAGTCCCCGGGACAGGGTTGTAAATGAGCAGTACTTC. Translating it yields CASSPRDRVVNEQYF.

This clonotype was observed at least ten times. The CDR3 loop reads CASSPGQSLGTDTQYF. CDR3 nucleotides: TGTGCCAGCAGTCCCGGGCAGTCTCTGGGGACAGATACGCAGTATTTT. V gene TRBV12-3 or TRBV12-4 combines with J gene TRBJ2-3; D is unresolved. V was cut by 5 bases and J by 3 bases, with 18 bases left in between. CDR3 length: 16 residues.

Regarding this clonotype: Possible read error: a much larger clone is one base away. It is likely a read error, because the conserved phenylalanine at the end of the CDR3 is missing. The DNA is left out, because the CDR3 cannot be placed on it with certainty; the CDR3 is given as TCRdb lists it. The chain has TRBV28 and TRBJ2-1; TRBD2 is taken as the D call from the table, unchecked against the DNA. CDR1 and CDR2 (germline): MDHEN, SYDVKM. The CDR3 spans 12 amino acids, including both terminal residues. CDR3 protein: CASGDLAGGKFV.

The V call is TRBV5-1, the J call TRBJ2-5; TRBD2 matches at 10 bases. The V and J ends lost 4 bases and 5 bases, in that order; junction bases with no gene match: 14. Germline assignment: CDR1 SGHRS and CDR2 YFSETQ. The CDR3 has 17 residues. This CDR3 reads CASSPRTSGAILETQYF. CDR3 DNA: TGCGCCAGCAGCCCCCGCACTAGCGGGGCTATTTTGGAGACCCAGTACTTC.

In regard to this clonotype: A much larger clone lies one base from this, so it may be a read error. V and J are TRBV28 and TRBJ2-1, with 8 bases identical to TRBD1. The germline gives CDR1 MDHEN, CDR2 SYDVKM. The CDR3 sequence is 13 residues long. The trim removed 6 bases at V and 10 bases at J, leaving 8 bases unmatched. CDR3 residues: CASRETGENEQFF. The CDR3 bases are TGTGCCAGCAGGGAGACAGGGGAAAACGAGCAGTTCTTC.

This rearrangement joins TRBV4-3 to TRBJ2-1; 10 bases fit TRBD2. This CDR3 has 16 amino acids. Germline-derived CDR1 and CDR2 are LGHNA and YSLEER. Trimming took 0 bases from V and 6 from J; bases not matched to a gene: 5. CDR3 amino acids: CASSQEAASGSNEQFF. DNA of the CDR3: TGCGCCAGCAGCCAAGAAGCGGCTAGCGGGAGCAATGAGCAGTTCTTC.

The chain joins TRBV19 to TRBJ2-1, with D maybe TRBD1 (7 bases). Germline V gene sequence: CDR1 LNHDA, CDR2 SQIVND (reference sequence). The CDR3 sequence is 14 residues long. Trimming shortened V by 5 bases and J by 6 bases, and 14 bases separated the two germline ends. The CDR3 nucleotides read TGTGCCAGTAGTCAGGGGGGCCTTCTCAATGAGCAGTTCTTC. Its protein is CASSQGGLLNEQFF.

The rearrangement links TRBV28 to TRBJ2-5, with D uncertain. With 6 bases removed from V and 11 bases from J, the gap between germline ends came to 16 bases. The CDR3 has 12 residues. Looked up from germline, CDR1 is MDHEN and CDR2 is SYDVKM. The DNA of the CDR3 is TGTGCCAGCAGACTCCTTCACAATGAGCAGTACTTC. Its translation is CASRLLHNEQYF.

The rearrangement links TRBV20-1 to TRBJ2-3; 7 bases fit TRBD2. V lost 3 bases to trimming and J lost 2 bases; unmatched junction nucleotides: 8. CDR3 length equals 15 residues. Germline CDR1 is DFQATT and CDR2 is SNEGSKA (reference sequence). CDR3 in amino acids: CSASGSSGNTDTQYF. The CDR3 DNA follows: TGCAGTGCTAGTGGTTCTAGCGGCAACACAGATACGCAGTATTTT.

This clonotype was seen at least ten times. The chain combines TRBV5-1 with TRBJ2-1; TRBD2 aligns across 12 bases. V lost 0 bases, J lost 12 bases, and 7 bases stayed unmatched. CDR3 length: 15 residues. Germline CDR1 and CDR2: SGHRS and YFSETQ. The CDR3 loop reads CASSLAGLAGPGQFF. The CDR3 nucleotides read TGCGCCAGCAGCTTGGCGGGACTAGCGGGTCCGGGGCAGTTCTTC.

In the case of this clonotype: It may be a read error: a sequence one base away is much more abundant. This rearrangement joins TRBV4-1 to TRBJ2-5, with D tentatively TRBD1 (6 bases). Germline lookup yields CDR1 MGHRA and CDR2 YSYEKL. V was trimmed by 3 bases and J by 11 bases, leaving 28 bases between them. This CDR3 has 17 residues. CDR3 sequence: CASSQDTGTQRPYGQYF. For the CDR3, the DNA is TGCGCCAGCAGCCAGGATACCGGGACACAAAGACCCTACGGGCAGTACTTC.

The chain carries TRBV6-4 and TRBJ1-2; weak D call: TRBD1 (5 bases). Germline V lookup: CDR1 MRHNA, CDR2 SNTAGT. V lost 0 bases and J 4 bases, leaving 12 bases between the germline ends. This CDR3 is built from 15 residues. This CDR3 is CASSDSQGPSYGYTF. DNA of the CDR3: TGTGCCAGCAGTGACTCGCAGGGCCCTAGCTATGGCTACACCTTC.

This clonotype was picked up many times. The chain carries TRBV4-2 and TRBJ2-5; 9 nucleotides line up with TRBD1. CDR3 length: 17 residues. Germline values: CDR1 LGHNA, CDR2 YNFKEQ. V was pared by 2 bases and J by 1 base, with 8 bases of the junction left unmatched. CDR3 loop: CASSQFPGQGLQETQYF. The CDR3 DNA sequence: TGTGCCAGCAGCCAATTCCCGGGACAGGGTCTCCAAGAGACCCAGTACTTC.

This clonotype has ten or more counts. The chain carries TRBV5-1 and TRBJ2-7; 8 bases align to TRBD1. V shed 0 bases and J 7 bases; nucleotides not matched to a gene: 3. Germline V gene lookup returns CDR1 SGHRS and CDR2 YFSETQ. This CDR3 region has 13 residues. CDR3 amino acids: CASSLERQGEQYF. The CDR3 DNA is TGCGCCAGCAGCTTGGAGAGACAGGGGGAGCAGTACTTC.

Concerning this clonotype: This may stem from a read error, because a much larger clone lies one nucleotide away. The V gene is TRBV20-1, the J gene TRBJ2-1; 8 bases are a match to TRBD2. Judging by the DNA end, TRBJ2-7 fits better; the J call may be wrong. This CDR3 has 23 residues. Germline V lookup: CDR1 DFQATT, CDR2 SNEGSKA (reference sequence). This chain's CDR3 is CSARDLLAAKQAETQTSYNEQYF. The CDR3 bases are TGCAGTGCTAGAGACTTACTAGCGGCGAAACAGGCAGAAACTCAAACCTCCTACAATGAGCAGTACTTC.

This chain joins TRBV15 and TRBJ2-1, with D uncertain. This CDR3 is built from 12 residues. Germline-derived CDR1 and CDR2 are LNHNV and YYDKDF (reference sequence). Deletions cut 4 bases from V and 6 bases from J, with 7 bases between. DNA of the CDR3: TGTGCCACCAGCATATCACCCAATGAGCAGTTCTTC. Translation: CATSISPNEQFF.

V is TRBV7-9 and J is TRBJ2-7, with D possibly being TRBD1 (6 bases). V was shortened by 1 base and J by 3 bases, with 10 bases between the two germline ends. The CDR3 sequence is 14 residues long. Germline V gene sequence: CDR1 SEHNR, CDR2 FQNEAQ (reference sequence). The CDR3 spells CASSLGDTNYEQYF. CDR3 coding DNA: TGTGCCAGCAGCTTAGGGGACACCAACTACGAGCAGTACTTC. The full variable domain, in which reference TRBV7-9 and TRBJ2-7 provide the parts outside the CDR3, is DTGVSQNPRHKITKRGQNVTFRCDPISEHNRLYWYRQTLGQGPEFLTYFQNEAQLEKSRLLSDRFSAERPKGSFSTLEIQRTEQGDSAMYLCASSLGDTNYEQYFGPGTRLTVT.

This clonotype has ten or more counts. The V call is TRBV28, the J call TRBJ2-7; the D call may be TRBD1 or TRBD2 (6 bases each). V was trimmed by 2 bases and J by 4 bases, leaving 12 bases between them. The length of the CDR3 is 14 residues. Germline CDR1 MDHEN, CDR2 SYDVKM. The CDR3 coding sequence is TGTGCCAGCAGTTTACGGGGGCGAGGGTACGAGCAGTACTTC. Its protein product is CASSLRGRGYEQYF.